This TCR beta chain is drawn from a study of T cell clones after liver transplantation. Across the whole study: Without induction therapy, subjects received standard immunosuppression until 12-24 months post-transplant.

The repertoire was sequenced with immunoSEQ multiplex PCR; TCRdb's copy has only in-frame clones and lacks some. Found here are approximately 2,100 clones, 20% to 25% of them singletons; the top ten hold around 16%. To note about this clone: The target antigen is unknown.

Alloreactive TCRbeta sequences came from sequencing proliferating CFSE-low cells in the MLR. The specimen sequenced was CD8+ T cells from cultured PBMCs. This receptor was taken from a human patient who received a liver transplant. A subset of T cells may come from the graft donor.

CDR3 protein: CASSSHGTGELFF. The CDR3 nucleotides are TGTGCCAGCAGTTCTCACGGCACCGGGGAGCTGTTTTTT. V and J are TRBV6-6 and TRBJ2-2; the D is unclear. Germline CDR1 MNHNY, CDR2 SVGAGI (reference sequence). This CDR3 has 13 amino acids. V was clipped by 4 bases and J by 4 bases, with 7 bases between them.